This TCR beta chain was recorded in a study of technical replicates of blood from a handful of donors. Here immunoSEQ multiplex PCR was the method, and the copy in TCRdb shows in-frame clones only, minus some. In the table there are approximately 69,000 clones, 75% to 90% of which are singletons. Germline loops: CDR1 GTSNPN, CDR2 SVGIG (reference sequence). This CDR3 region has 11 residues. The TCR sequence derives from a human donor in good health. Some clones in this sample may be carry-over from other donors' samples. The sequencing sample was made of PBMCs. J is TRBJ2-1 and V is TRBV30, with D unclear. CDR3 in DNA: TGTGGTTTAGCAGTCTACAATGAGCAGTTCTTC. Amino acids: CGLAVYNEQFF.